This T cell receptor beta chain stems from a study of cytomegalovirus exposure and HLA in healthy donors. Profiling relied on immunoSEQ multiplex PCR, and the TCRdb table lists in-frame clones only, not all of them. The sample contains 200,000 or so clones, more than 80% of which appear only once. The CDR3 is made up of 16 amino acids. V dropped 4 bases and J dropped 7; count of bases not matched to a gene: 12. Looked up from germline, CDR1 is SNHLY and CDR2 is FYNNEI. The source of this sequence is a man in his late teens or twenties in good health and CMV-seropositive. Material for sequencing was PBMCs. The rearrangement links TRBV2 to TRBJ2-1; 8 nucleotides align to TRBD2. DNA of the CDR3: TGTGCCAGCAGTGGGGCCCGGGGACTAGGAGAGAATGAGCAGTTCTTC. Translated: CASSGARGLGENEQFF.